These 22 T cell receptor beta chains came from one sample sequenced in a study of cytotoxic CD8 clonotypes in ibrutinib-treated CLL. Some clones are missing from TCRdb's copy, which holds only in-frame ones; the method was immunoSEQ multiplex PCR. The sample carries fewer than 25,000 clones, 78% recorded once. This specimen consisted of PBMCs, obtained before ibrutinib treatment. These receptors came from a human donor with chronic lymphocytic leukemia.

This clone has just one count. V gene TRBV6-6 combines with J gene TRBJ1-1, with 7 nucleotides matching TRBD1. Germline V CDR1 and CDR2: MNHNY, SVGAGI (reference sequence). CDR3 length equals 14 residues. Trimming at V came to 2 bases and at J to 4 bases, leaving 4 bases not matched to a gene. The CDR3 bases are TGTGCCAGCAGTTACGCCAGGGGGGGCACTGAAGCTTTCTTT. Residues: CASSYARGGTEAFF.

The chain recombines TRBV5-4 with TRBJ2-3; D is uncertain. V lost 0 bases, J lost 5 bases, and 7 bases lay in between. This CDR3 has 13 amino acids. Germline CDR1 is SGHNT and CDR2 is YYREEE (reference sequence). CDR3 nucleotide sequence: TGTGCCAGCAGCTTGGGTCAGGTAGATACGCAGTATTTT. It codes for CASSLGQVDTQYF.

J is TRBJ1-1 and V is TRBV6-6; weak D call: TRBD1 (5 bases). V dropped 4 bases and J dropped 4 bases, with 19 bases sitting between them. The CDR3 runs 16 residues. Germline CDR1 reads MNHNY; CDR2 reads SVGAGI (reference sequence). CDR3 amino acids: CASSLGSPGPVTEAFF. The DNA of the CDR3 is TGTGCCAGCAGTTTGGGATCGCCAGGGCCTGTCACTGAAGCTTTCTTT.

The rearrangement joins TRBV2 to TRBJ1-5; tentatively, D is TRBD1 (5 bases). This CDR3 has 14 amino acids. The germline V gene has CDR1 SNHLY and CDR2 FYNNEI. The germline V and J ends were trimmed by 4 bases and 2 bases, with 9 bases remaining between them. DNA of the CDR3: TGTGCCAGCAGTGGGACGGGGGGCAATCAGCCCCAGCATTTT. Translated, it gives CASSGTGGNQPQHF.

This clone has more than one count but fewer than ten. V and J are TRBV6-1 and TRBJ1-1; D gene ambiguous. The CDR3 runs 13 residues. V was shortened by 4 bases and J by 1 base, with 7 bases between the two germline ends. In germline, CDR1 is MNHNS, CDR2 SASEGT. CDR3 sequence reads: CASSVTGNTEAFF. The CDR3, as DNA: TGTGCCAGCAGTGTAACGGGGAACACTGAAGCTTTCTTT.

The V and J genes are TRBV6-5 and TRBJ1-3; the D gene is possibly TRBD1 (6 bases). Per germline, CDR1 MNHEY and CDR2 SVGAGI. The V end was cut by 5 bases, the J end by 4 bases, with 15 bases between. This CDR3 contains 15 residues. The CDR3 coding sequence is TGTGCCAGCAGTATATGGGGGGCAGGGGGAAACACCATATATTTT. Translated, it gives CASSIWGAGGNTIYF.

The V gene is TRBV19, the J gene TRBJ2-6; no definite D call. Germline V CDR1 and CDR2: LNHDA, SQIVND (reference sequence). V was clipped by 6 bases and J by 0 bases, with 3 bases between them. The CDR3 consists of 13 residues. CDR3: CASSNSGANVLTF. The CDR3 coding sequence is TGTGCCAGTAGCAACTCTGGGGCCAACGTCCTGACTTTC.

The chain has TRBV19 and TRBJ1-4; no clear D gene. The length of the CDR3 is 15 residues. Trimming took 7 bases from V and 0 from J, leaving 12 bases between them. The germline CDR1 and CDR2 sequences are LNHDA and SQIVND (reference sequence). DNA for the CDR3: TGTGCCAGTACCATGAGTGGGGCAACTAATGAAAAACTGTTTTTT. It yields the protein CASTMSGATNEKLFF.

The chain combines TRBV25-1 with TRBJ2-1; tentative D call: TRBD1 (5 bases). Germline V gives CDR1 MGHDK, CDR2 SYGVNS. V lost 1 base, J lost 3 bases, and 10 bases lay in between. This CDR3 is 15 amino acids long. The CDR3 region is CASSESRVIYNEQFF. The CDR3 nucleotides are TGTGCCAGCAGTGAATCCAGGGTTATCTACAATGAGCAGTTCTTC.

The V and J genes are TRBV28 and TRBJ2-7; D is tentatively TRBD1 or TRBD2 (5 bases each). This CDR3 comprises 12 residues. The germline V gene encodes CDR1 MDHEN and CDR2 SYDVKM. Trimming stripped 10 bases from V and 2 bases from J, with 12 bases between. The CDR3 sequence: CAIGGVTYEQYF. CDR3 DNA: TGTGCCATTGGGGGAGTCACCTACGAGCAGTACTTC.

The chain combines TRBV7-2 with TRBJ1-1; D unclear. This CDR3 is 13 amino acids long. V lost 3 bases and J lost 5, with 10 bases in between. The germline CDR1 and CDR2 sequences are SGHTA and FQGNSA. CDR3 protein: CASSFSDTTEAFF. CDR3 in DNA: TGTGCCAGCAGCTTCTCTGACACAACTGAAGCTTTCTTT.

The J gene is TRBJ2-1, the V gene TRBV2; D possibly matches TRBD1 or TRBD2 (5 bases each). From germline, CDR1 is SNHLY and CDR2 FYNNEI. Trimming shortened V by 4 bases and J by 6 bases, and 13 bases separated the two germline ends. The CDR3 loop spans 14 amino acids. The CDR3 nucleotides are TGTGCCAGCAGTGCCTTGGGGGAGCGCAATGAGCAGTTCTTC. Translated: CASSALGERNEQFF.

This clone was seen only a few times. The V gene is TRBV6-6, the J gene TRBJ1-5; maybe TRBD1 (6 bases). This CDR3 has 16 residues. The germline V and J ends were trimmed by 10 bases and 0 bases, with 19 bases remaining between them. CDR1 is MNHNY, CDR2 SVGAGI, per germline (reference sequence). CDR3 nucleotide sequence: TGTGCCACCACTGCCCTGGGGGGCTATAGCAATCAGCCCCAGCATTTT. Protein product: CATTALGGYSNQPQHF.

The CDR3 spells CASSVTGDEQYF. The DNA for the CDR3 is TGTGCCAGCAGCGTGACAGGGGACGAGCAGTACTTC. This chain joins TRBV7-9 and TRBJ2-7, with 8 bases matching TRBD1. Looked up from germline, CDR1 is SEHNR and CDR2 is FQNEAQ (reference sequence). This CDR3 has 12 amino acids. V gave up 5 bases and J gave up 5 bases; unmatched junction bases: 2. Looking up the rest from reference TRBV7-9 and TRBJ2-7 gives the full variable domain: DTGVSQNPRHKITKRGQNVTFRCDPISEHNRLYWYRQTLGQGPEFLTYFQNEAQLEKSRLLSDRFSAERPKGSFSTLEIQRTEQGDSAMYLCASSVTGDEQYFGPGTRLTVT.

This clone occurred a few times. The V and J genes are TRBV2 and TRBJ1-2, with unresolved D. CDR1 is SNHLY and CDR2 is FYNNEI in the germline V gene. The CDR3 contains 13 residues. With 1 base removed from V and 2 bases from J, the gap between germline ends came to 5 bases. The CDR3 sequence: CASSEELNYGYTF. CDR3 sequence (DNA): TGTGCCAGCAGTGAAGAGCTCAACTATGGCTACACCTTC.

This chain's CDR3 is CASSRAGTQNTEAFF. CDR3 in DNA: TGTGCCAGCAGCCGCGCTGGGACACAGAACACTGAAGCTTTCTTT. V and J are TRBV6-6 and TRBJ1-1; tentatively, D is TRBD1 (6 bases). This CDR3 spans 15 amino acids. V was pared by 6 bases and J by 1 base, with 15 bases between. In germline, CDR1 is MNHNY, CDR2 SVGAGI (reference sequence).

V is TRBV2 and J is TRBJ2-3, with D possibly TRBD2 on 5 matching bases. Trimming left V 8 bases short and J 4 bases short, with 10 bases between. The CDR3 totals 12 residues. The germline CDR1 and CDR2 sequences are SNHLY and FYNNEI. The CDR3 DNA sequence: TGTGCCAGCTCGAGGGATTCAGATACGCAGTATTTT. This codes for CASSRDSDTQYF.

The chain uses TRBV5-1 and TRBJ2-2; 7 nucleotides align to TRBD2. J lost 2 bases, V lost 4 bases, and 8 bases had no gene match. The germline V gene has CDR1 SGHRS and CDR2 YFSETQ. The CDR3 has 16 residues. In DNA form, the CDR3 reads TGCGCCAGCAGCGCATCCGGGACTACTAACACCGGGGAGCTGTTTTTT. Translating it yields CASSASGTTNTGELFF.

V and J are TRBV5-1 and TRBJ2-5; TRBD2 matches at 12 bases. The CDR3 spans 14 residues. V shed 5 bases, J shed 4 bases, and the junction held 3 bases outside the gene matches. Germline V gives CDR1 SGHRS, CDR2 YFSETQ. The CDR3 reads CASRPSGRGETQYF. CDR3 DNA: TGCGCCAGCAGACCTAGCGGGAGGGGAGAGACCCAGTACTTC.

The V gene is TRBV9, the J gene TRBJ1-6; no clear D. This CDR3 has 15 residues. Germline V gene data show CDR1 as SGDLS and CDR2 as YYNGEE. V was shortened by 3 bases and J by 7 bases, with 14 bases between the two germline ends. In DNA form, the CDR3 reads TGTGCCAGCAGCGACACCTGGCAGGAGAATTCACCCCTCCACTTT. Its protein product is CASSDTWQENSPLHF.

The CDR3 is CASSLASGGDQPQHF. For the CDR3, the DNA is TGCGCCAGCAGCTTGGCGTCCGGTGGGGATCAGCCCCAGCATTTT. The chain joins TRBV5-1 to TRBJ1-5, with D unresolved. The CDR3 consists of 15 residues. Per the germline V gene, CDR1 is SGHRS and CDR2 is YFSETQ. Trimming took 0 bases from V and 5 from J, leaving 12 bases between them.

The chain carries TRBV28 and TRBJ2-7; D gene uncertain. V was trimmed by 4 bases and J by 6 bases, leaving 10 bases between them. Germline V gene data show CDR1 as MDHEN and CDR2 as SYDVKM. The CDR3 consists of 12 residues. For the CDR3, the DNA is TGTGCCAGCAGTTCGACACCACCCGAGCAGTACTTC. It specifies CASSSTPPEQYF.